Following are 9 T cell receptor beta chains from one sample sequenced in a study of blood T cell repertoires in COVID-19. Clones were sequenced by immunoSEQ multiplex PCR, and TCRdb holds only the in-frame ones, with some missing. There are about 81,000 clones in the sample; roughly 88% occur only once, and about 25% lies in the top ten. Sequenced: peripheral blood. The receptors stem from a human donor in a cohort sampled during active COVID-19.

The rearrangement joins TRBV6-6 to TRBJ2-3; no clear D gene. The CDR3 is made up of 13 amino acids. Germline V gives CDR1 MNHNY, CDR2 SVGAGI (reference sequence). Trimming pared 5 bases from V and 6 bases from J, leaving 12 bases between. CDR3 amino acids: CASSPRVFDTQYF. CDR3 nucleotide sequence: TGTGCCAGCAGTCCCCGTGTGTTTGATACGCAGTATTTT.

This clone was seen a few times. CDR3 in amino acids: CASSQGLTGTGKSEQYF. In DNA, the CDR3 is TGCGCCAGCAGCCAAGGGTTAACCGGGACAGGGAAGAGCGAGCAGTACTTC. The chain carries TRBV4-3 and TRBJ2-7; TRBD1 agrees at 9 bases. Germline loops: CDR1 LGHNA, CDR2 YSLEER. The CDR3 runs 17 residues. With 1 base clipped from V and 6 bases from J, the junction kept 13 bases outside the gene matches.

This chain joins TRBV5-1 and TRBJ1-2, with D perhaps TRBD1 (5 bases). The CDR3 has 13 residues. The V end lost 1 base, the J end lost 7 bases, and 11 bases lay between the germline ends. Germline values: CDR1 SGHRS, CDR2 YFSETQ. The CDR3 loop is CASSLLGEGGYTF. The CDR3, as DNA: TGCGCCAGCAGCTTGCTGGGGGAGGGTGGCTACACCTTC.

The rearrangement joins TRBV4-1 to TRBJ2-6; a possible D gene is TRBD2 (5 bases). The CDR3 totals 16 residues. Germline V gene lookup returns CDR1 MGHRA and CDR2 YSYEKL. Deletions cut 0 bases from V and 2 bases from J, with 8 bases between. The CDR3 coding sequence is TGCGCCAGCAGCCAAGATCCCGGGGCTGGGGCCAACGTCCTGACTTTC. This translates into CASSQDPGAGANVLTF.

This clone was recorded a few times. This sequence joins TRBV5-1 and TRBJ2-7; 9 bases are a match to TRBD1. V lost 4 bases to trimming and J lost 6 bases; unmatched junction nucleotides: 5. The CDR3 is 13 residues long. Looked up from germline, CDR1 is SGHRS and CDR2 is YFSETQ. CDR3 in amino acids: CASSMGQGGEQYF. CDR3 DNA sequence: TGCGCCAGCAGCATGGGACAGGGTGGCGAGCAGTACTTC.

The chain couples TRBV3-1 (or the pseudogene TRBV3-2) to TRBJ2-1, with 8 bases aligning to TRBD2. From germline, CDR1 is LGHDT and CDR2 YNNKEL (reference sequence). The ends lost 3 bases at V and 11 bases at J; junction bases unmatched: 3. The CDR3 has 12 residues. The CDR3 is CASSQPGGQQFF. The CDR3 nucleotides read TGTGCCAGCAGCCAGCCGGGAGGGCAGCAGTTCTTC.

This clone was detected only a few times. The V gene is TRBV27, the J gene TRBJ2-2; TRBD2 matches at 8 bases. CDR1 is MNHEY and CDR2 is SMNVEV in the germline V gene (reference sequence). The CDR3 is 16 amino acids. V gave up 5 bases and J gave up 2 bases; unmatched junction bases: 7. The CDR3 DNA follows: TGTGCCAGCAGTCACTCTCTAGCGGGCAACACCGGGGAGCTGTTTTTT. Translating it yields CASSHSLAGNTGELFF.

CDR3 sequence: CASKGGRSQYEQFF. CDR3 DNA: TGTGCCAGCAAGGGCGGGAGGAGCCAATATGAGCAGTTCTTC. The chain joins TRBV6-5 to TRBJ2-1; TRBD2 matches 8 bases. Germline CDR1 MNHEY, CDR2 SVGAGI. Trimming at V came to 7 bases and at J to 8 bases, leaving 10 bases not matched to a gene. The CDR3 is made up of 14 amino acids.

This rearrangement joins TRBV7-2 to TRBJ2-5; a weak D match, TRBD2 (5 bases). The CDR3 sequence is 14 residues long. Germline V gene data show CDR1 as SGHTA and CDR2 as FQGNSA. Trimming left V 4 bases short and J 5 bases short, with 14 bases between. The CDR3 sequence: CASSSERLLETQYF. The CDR3 nucleotides are TGTGCCAGCAGCTCCGAAAGACTACTGGAGACCCAGTACTTC.